This T cell receptor beta chain was sequenced in a study of cytomegalovirus exposure and HLA in healthy donors. On this clone: Antigen unknown.

PCR involved 60 Vbeta and 13 Jbeta primers. Here immunoSEQ multiplex PCR was the method, and the copy in TCRdb shows in-frame clones only, minus some. The table lists around 120,000 clones, roughly 63% of them singletons. This CDR3 is built from 14 residues. V lost 3 bases, J lost 1 base, and 10 bases lay in between. The germline V gene has CDR1 MDHEN and CDR2 SYDVKM. Study-wide findings and caveats: Within a later analysis, the majority of CMV-associated TCR beta chains appeared HLA-restricted.

This sequence was found in a middle-aged man in good health and CMV-seropositive. The sequenced sample was PBMCs. The V gene is TRBV28, the J gene TRBJ2-7, with D possibly TRBD2 on 5 matching bases. This CDR3 reads CASSLGGSSYEQYF. The CDR3 region has the DNA TGTGCCAGCAGTTTGGGTGGGAGTTCCTACGAGCAGTACTTC. The complete variable domain, with remaining parts taken from reference TRBV28 and TRBJ2-7, reads DVKVTQSSRYLVKRTGEKVFLECVQDMDHENMFWYRQDPGLGLRLIYFSYDVKMKEKGDIPEGYSVSREKKERFSLILESASTNQTSMYLCASSLGGSSYEQYFGPGTRLTVT.